This TCR beta chain was sequenced in a study of T-cell memory formation after mild COVID-19. Study-level information: For the most part, TCR clusters were specific to one donor. Overall study results and limits: Mostly located in CM and EM were contracting CD4+ clones, with contracting CD8+ clones located in EMRA. Later expanders leaned CD4+, whereas day 15 to 85 contracting clones were balanced CD4/CD8.

On this clonotype itself: Its antigen is not known.

Amplification by 5'RACE using constant-segment primers produced TCR alpha and TCR beta cDNA libraries that carried sample barcodes and UMIs. TCRdb analysed the 5' RACE reads with MiXCR anew, one entry per CDR3 protein. This table has more than 450,000 distinct CDR3 sequences, roughly 18% appearing once. Germline loops: CDR1 MNHEY, CDR2 SVGAGI. The V and J ends lost 6 bases and 1 base, in that order; junction bases with no gene match: 4. The CDR3 sequence is 14 residues long. The chain links TRBV6-5 to TRBJ1-2; 8 bases line up with TRBD1. This receptor was taken from an adult woman who had mild COVID-19 (a few samples of this study predate the infection). Cell type and time point are not known. The sequenced sample was PBMCs or a T cell subset sorted from them (not recorded which). The CDR3 loop reads CASRGTGFNYGYTF. CDR3 bases: TGTGCCAGCAGGGGGACAGGCTTTAACTATGGCTACACCTTC.